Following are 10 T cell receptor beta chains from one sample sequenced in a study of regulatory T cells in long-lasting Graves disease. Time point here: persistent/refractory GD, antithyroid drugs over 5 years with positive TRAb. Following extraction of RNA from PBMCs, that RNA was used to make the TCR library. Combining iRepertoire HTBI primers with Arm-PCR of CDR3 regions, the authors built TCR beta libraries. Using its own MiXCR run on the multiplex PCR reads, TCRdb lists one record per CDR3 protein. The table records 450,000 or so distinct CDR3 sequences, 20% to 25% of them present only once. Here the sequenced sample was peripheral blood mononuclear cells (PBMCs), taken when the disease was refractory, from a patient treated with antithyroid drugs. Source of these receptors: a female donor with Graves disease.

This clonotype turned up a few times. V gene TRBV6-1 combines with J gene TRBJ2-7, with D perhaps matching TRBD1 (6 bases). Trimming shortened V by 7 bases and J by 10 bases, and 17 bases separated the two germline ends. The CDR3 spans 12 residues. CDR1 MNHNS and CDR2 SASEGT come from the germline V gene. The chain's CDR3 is CASKLDRHRQYF. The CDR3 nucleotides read TGTGCCAGCAAGCTCGACAGGCACAGACAGTACTTC.

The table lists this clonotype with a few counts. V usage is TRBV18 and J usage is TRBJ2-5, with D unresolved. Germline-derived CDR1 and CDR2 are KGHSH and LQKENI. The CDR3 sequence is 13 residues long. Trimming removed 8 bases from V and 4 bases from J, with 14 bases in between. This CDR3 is CASTRPGRETQYF. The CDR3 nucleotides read TGTGCCAGCACCCGTCCGGGTAGAGAGACCCAGTACTTC.

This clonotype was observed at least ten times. The CDR3 region has the DNA TGTGCCAGCAGTGAAATTCGCAGGGAAGCTTTCTTT. Residues: CASSEIRREAFF. The chain uses TRBV2 and TRBJ1-1; D remains ambiguous. Germline V gene lookup returns CDR1 SNHLY and CDR2 FYNNEI. With 2 bases removed from V and 8 bases from J, the gap between germline ends came to 9 bases. The length of the CDR3 is 12 residues.

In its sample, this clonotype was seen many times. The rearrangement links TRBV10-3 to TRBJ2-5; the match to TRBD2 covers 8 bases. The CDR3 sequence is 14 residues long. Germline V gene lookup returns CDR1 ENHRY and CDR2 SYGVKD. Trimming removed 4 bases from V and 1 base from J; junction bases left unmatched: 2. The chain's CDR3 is CAISVSGTQETQYF. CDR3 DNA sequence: TGTGCCATCAGTGTTAGCGGGACCCAAGAGACCCAGTACTTC.

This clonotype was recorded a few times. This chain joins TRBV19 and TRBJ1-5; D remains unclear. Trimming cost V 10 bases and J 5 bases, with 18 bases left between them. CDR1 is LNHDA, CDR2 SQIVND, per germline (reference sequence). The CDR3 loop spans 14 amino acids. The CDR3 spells CATRRRYSDQPQHF. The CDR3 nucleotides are TGTGCCACAAGACGGCGGTATTCGGATCAGCCCCAGCATTTT.

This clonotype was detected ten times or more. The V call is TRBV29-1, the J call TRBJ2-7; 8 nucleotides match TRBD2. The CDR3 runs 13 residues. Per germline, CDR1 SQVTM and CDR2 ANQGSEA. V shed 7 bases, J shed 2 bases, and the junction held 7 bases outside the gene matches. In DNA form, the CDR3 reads TGCAGCGCTCTGGGACTAGTAACCTACGAGCAGTACTTC. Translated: CSALGLVTYEQYF.

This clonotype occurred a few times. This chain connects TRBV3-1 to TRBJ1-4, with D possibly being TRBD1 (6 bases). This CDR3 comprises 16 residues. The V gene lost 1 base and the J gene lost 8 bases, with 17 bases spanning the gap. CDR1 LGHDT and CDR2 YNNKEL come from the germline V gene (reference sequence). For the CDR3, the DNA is TGTGCCAGCAGCCAAGTCCGGGGGCCCTTTATGGAAAAACTGTTTTTT. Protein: CASSQVRGPFMEKLFF.

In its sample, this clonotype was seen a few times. For the CDR3, the DNA is TGTGCCAGCAGCTCCGGGGCGGAGGACTATGGCTACACCTTC. Translation gives CASSSGAEDYGYTF. J is TRBJ1-2 and V is TRBV28, with TRBD1 as a possible D gene (5 bases). Germline loops: CDR1 MDHEN, CDR2 SYDVKM. V lost 6 bases and J lost 3, with 14 bases in between. The CDR3 is 14 amino acids.

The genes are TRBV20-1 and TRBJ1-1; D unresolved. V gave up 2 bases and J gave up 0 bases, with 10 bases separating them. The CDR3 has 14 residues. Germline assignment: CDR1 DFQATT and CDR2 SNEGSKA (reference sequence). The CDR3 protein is CSARILTLNTEAFF. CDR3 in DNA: TGCAGTGCTAGAATTCTCACTCTGAACACTGAAGCTTTCTTT.

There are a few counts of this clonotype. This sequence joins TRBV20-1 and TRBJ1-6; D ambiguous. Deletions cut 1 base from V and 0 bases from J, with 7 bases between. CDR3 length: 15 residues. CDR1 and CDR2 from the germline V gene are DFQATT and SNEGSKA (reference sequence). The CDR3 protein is CSARAVVSYNSPLHF. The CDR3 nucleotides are TGCAGTGCTAGAGCTGTGGTCTCCTATAATTCACCCCTCCACTTT.